This passage covers 5 T cell receptor beta chains from one sample sequenced in a study of blood T cell repertoires in COVID-19. The assay was immunoSEQ multiplex PCR, and TCRdb's table has in-frame clones only and misses some. The sample shows over 85,000 clones, almost 90% of them seen only once. The sample comprised peripheral blood. These receptors were collected from a woman in her sixties or seventies with acute or convalescent COVID-19.

The chain links TRBV2 to TRBJ2-2; D gene uncertain. Trimming pared 1 base from V and 2 bases from J, leaving 5 bases between. Germline CDR1 reads SNHLY; CDR2 reads FYNNEI. The length of the CDR3 is 14 residues. In nucleotides, the CDR3 is TGTGCCAGCAGTGAAGGGCATAACACCGGGGAGCTGTTTTTT. Encoded protein: CASSEGHNTGELFF.

The V gene is TRBV27, the J gene TRBJ2-5; 7 bases agree with TRBD2. J was trimmed by 7 bases and V by 3 bases; bases with no gene match: 11. CDR3 length: 15 amino acids. Germline V gives CDR1 MNHEY, CDR2 SMNVEV (reference sequence). The CDR3: CASSFARTRAGTQYF. CDR3 in DNA: TGTGCCAGCAGTTTTGCAAGGACTAGAGCCGGGACCCAGTACTTC.

V is TRBV6-5 and J is TRBJ2-1; 11 bases line up with TRBD2. This CDR3 region has 15 residues. The V gene's germline CDR1 is MNHEY and CDR2 SVGAGI. V shed 8 bases and J 7 bases; nucleotides not matched to a gene: 10. The CDR3 bases are TGTGCCAGCCTACCGGGACTAGCGGTTCAAAATGAGCAGTTCTTC. Translating gives CASLPGLAVQNEQFF.

The rearrangement uses TRBV18 and TRBJ1-4, with 10 bases identical to TRBD1. J gave up 1 base and V 4 bases, and 3 bases lay outside the gene matches. CDR3 length equals 16 residues. Germline CDR1 KGHSH, CDR2 LQKENI. CDR3 residues: CASSLGQGRTNEKLFF. CDR3 DNA sequence: TGTGCCAGCTCACTGGGACAGGGGAGAACTAATGAAAAACTGTTTTTT.

This clone was seen just once. This chain uses TRBV19 with TRBJ1-2, with 7 positions matching TRBD1. The germline V gene has CDR1 LNHDA and CDR2 SQIVND (reference sequence). This CDR3 has 14 residues. V shed 3 bases and J 4 bases; nucleotides not matched to a gene: 5. For the CDR3, the DNA is TGTGCCAGTAGTATTCTACAGGGGATCTATGGCTACACCTTC. Amino acids: CASSILQGIYGYTF.